This T cell receptor (beta chain) originates from a study of blood T cell repertoires in COVID-19. This clone was seen at least ten times. The assay was immunoSEQ multiplex PCR, and TCRdb's table has in-frame clones only and misses some. The repertoire holds over 100,000 clones, 86% seen once, with around 4.6% in the top ten. Germline CDR1 is SGHRS and CDR2 is YFSETQ. This CDR3 is built from 16 residues. V was cut by 0 bases and J by 4 bases, with 16 bases left in between. The sequencing sample was made of peripheral blood. The chain is built from TRBV5-1 and TRBJ1-2; possibly TRBD1 for D (6 bases). The receptor comes from a middle-aged man with acute or convalescent COVID-19. CDR3 loop: CASSLGLSAGAYGYTF. CDR3 DNA sequence: TGCGCCAGCAGCTTGGGGCTTTCGGCAGGGGCCTATGGCTACACCTTC.